Listed here are 9 T cell receptor beta chains from one sample, sequenced in a study of T cells in Graves' hyperthyroidism and ophthalmopathy. Amplification of TCR beta CDR3 regions was performed using RNA transcripts as template. HTBI primers were used for first-round RT-PCR of the TCR CDR3. Via MiXCR, TCRdb re-called the multiplex PCR reads, giving one row per CDR3 protein. The sample records about 740,000 distinct CDR3 sequences, 14% being singletons. Sequencing was performed on blood. These receptors were taken from a woman in her late teens or twenties with Graves' hyperthyroidism.

This clonotype was seen a handful of times. This chain joins TRBV5-8 and TRBJ2-1, with TRBD2 matching over 11 bases. The V gene's germline CDR1 is SGHTS and CDR2 YDEGEE. The CDR3 spans 16 residues. V shed 2 bases and J 7 bases; nucleotides not matched to a gene: 8. Written as DNA, the CDR3 is TGTGCCAGCAGCTTAATGGCTAGCGGGAGGTGGAATGAGCAGTTCTTC. Amino acid sequence: CASSLMASGRWNEQFF.

This clonotype was found many times. The chain joins TRBV20-1 to TRBJ2-3; 10 bases line up with TRBD2. The germline V gene encodes CDR1 DFQATT and CDR2 SNEGSKA (reference sequence). Trimming took 1 base from V and 2 from J; bases not matched to a gene: 3. CDR3 length equals 15 residues. The CDR3 DNA reads as TGCAGTGCTAGAGTACTAGCGGGACTCACAGATACGCAGTATTTT. This translates into CSARVLAGLTDTQYF.

The rearrangement links TRBV10-1 to TRBJ2-5, with TRBD1 as a possible D gene (6 bases). The CDR3 has 14 residues. Between the trimmed V and J ends, which lost 4 bases and 1 base, there was a span of 10 bases. CDR1 and CDR2 from the germline V gene are WNHNN and SYGVQD (reference sequence). CDR3: CASSVGRGQETQYF. CDR3 bases: TGCGCCAGCAGTGTGGGCAGGGGCCAAGAGACCCAGTACTTC.

This clonotype came up a few times. The gene calls are TRBV18 and TRBJ1-1; D might be TRBD1 (6 bases). The CDR3 is 16 amino acids. Trimming removed 4 bases from V and 1 base from J, with 16 bases in between. The germline CDR1 and CDR2 sequences are KGHSH and LQKENI. The CDR3 sequence: CASSLVGGHGNTEAFF. CDR3 bases: TGTGCCAGCTCACTGGTTGGGGGGCACGGGAACACTGAAGCTTTCTTT.

This clonotype has more than one count but fewer than ten. The CDR3 protein is CATSSRLAVNTGELFF. The CDR3 bases are TGTGCCACCAGCTCACGACTAGCGGTGAACACCGGGGAGCTGTTTTTT. The gene calls are TRBV15 and TRBJ2-2, with TRBD2 matching over 9 bases. This CDR3 spans 16 amino acids. CDR1 and CDR2 from the germline V gene are LNHNV and YYDKDF (reference sequence). J was trimmed by 1 base and V by 5 bases; bases with no gene match: 5.

This clonotype has a handful of counts. For the CDR3, the DNA is TGCAGTGCTAGAGATTTTAATTGGGGGGGAGGGCCCGGGGAAGAGACCCAGTACTTC. Translation: CSARDFNWGGGPGEETQYF. The V call is TRBV20-1, the J call TRBJ2-5; 7 bases align to TRBD2. The CDR3 runs 19 residues. The germline V gene encodes CDR1 DFQATT and CDR2 SNEGSKA (reference sequence). The junction had 19 bases not matched to a gene; V was cut back by 0 bases and J by 3 bases.

This clonotype was observed many times. The V and J genes are TRBV7-9 and TRBJ2-7, with TRBD1 matching over 11 bases. Germline-derived CDR1 and CDR2 are SEHNR and FQNEAQ (reference sequence). V lost 1 base to trimming and J lost 7 bases; unmatched junction nucleotides: 3. The CDR3 is 14 amino acids. The CDR3: CASSLGTGGWEQYF. The DNA for the CDR3 is TGTGCCAGCAGCTTAGGGACAGGGGGCTGGGAGCAGTACTTC.

This clonotype has ten or more counts. The CDR3 DNA sequence: TGTGCCAGCAGCTCCGGGGCTCGCTCTGGCTACACCTTC. It specifies CASSSGARSGYTF. V is TRBV7-8 and J is TRBJ1-2, with a possible D match to TRBD1 (5 bases). Germline CDR1 reads SGHVS; CDR2 reads FQNEAQ. This CDR3 has 13 residues. Deletions cut 4 bases from V and 7 bases from J, with 13 bases between.

This clonotype was seen ten or more times. The V gene is TRBV19, the J gene TRBJ2-2; either TRBD1 or TRBD2 may fit D (5 bases each). CDR1 LNHDA and CDR2 SQIVND come from the germline V gene (reference sequence). CDR3 length: 15 amino acids. The ends were cut back, 4 bases at V and 1 base at J, with 10 bases in the middle. The CDR3 region has the DNA TGTGCCAGTAGTACCGGGACCAAGAACACCGGGGAGCTGTTTTTT. Protein: CASSTGTKNTGELFF.